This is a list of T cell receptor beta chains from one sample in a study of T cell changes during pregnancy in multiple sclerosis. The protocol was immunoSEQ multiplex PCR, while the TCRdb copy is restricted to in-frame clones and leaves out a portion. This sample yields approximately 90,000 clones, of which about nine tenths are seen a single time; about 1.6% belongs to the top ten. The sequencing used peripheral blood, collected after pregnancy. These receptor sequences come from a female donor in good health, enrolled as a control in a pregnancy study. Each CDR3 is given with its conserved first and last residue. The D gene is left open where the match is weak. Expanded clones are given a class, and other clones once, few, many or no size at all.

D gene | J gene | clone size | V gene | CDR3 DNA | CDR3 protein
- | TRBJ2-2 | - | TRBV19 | TGTGCCAGTAGTCCTGAAGGGAGGCACACCGGGGAGCTGTTTTTT | CASSPEGRHTGELFF
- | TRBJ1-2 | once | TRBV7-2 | TGTGCCGTTATAGCAGGGAATGGCTACACCTTC | CAVIAGNGYTF
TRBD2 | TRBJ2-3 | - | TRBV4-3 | TGCGCCAGCAGCCCCCGGACTAGCGGGGGGCCAGATACGCAGTATTTT | CASSPRTSGGPDTQYF
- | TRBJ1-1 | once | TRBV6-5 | TGTGCCAGCAGTTACTCGAGGGGGATTCGGCAAGCTTTCTTT | CASSYSRGIRQAFF
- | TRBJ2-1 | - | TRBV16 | TGTGCCAGCAGCCTACCGAGGGAGCAGTTCTTC | CASSLPREQFF
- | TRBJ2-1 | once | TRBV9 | TGTGCCAGCAGCGTAGTTGAAGTGACAGAGCAGTTCTTC | CASSVVEVTEQFF
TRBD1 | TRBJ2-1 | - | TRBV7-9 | TGTGCCAGCAGCTTAGCCAGGACAGGGCACAATGAGCAGTTCTTC | CASSLARTGHNEQFF
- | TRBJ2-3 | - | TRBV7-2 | TGTGCCAGCAGCTCTCGCACCAGGGATACGCAGTATTTT | CASSSRTRDTQYF
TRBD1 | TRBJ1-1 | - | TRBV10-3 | TGTGCCATCAGTGGGGGGCCCAGGGGGAGGACTGAAGCTTTCTTT | CAISGGPRGRTEAFF
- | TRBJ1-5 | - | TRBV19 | TGTGCCAGTAAGTCCCAAGGGGCAGGCGATCAGCCCCAGCATTTT | CASKSQGAGDQPQHF
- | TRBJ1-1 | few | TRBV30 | TGTGCCTGGATTGCGGTGAACACTGAAGCTTTCTTT | CAWIAVNTEAFF
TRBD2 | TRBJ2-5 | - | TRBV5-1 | TGCGCCAGCAGCTTGAGAAGCGGGGGGATAATAGAGACCCAGTACTTC | CASSLRSGGIIETQYF
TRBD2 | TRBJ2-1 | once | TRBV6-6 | TGTGCCAGCAGCCACGGGGGGGGCAGCTACAATGAGCAGTTCTTC | CASSHGGGSYNEQFF
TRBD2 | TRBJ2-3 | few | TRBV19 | TGTGCCAGTAGTATTGTAGCGGGGGGGTCAGATACGCAGTATTTT | CASSIVAGGSDTQYF
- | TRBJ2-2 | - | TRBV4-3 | TGCGCCAGCAGCCATATACAGGGGAACACCGGGGAGCTGTTTTTT | CASSHIQGNTGELFF
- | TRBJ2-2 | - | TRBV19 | TGTGCCACCGCAAGACCCAGGGGTACAACAACCGGGGAGCTGTTTTTT | CATARPRGTTTGELFF
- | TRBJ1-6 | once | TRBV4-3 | TGCGCCAGCAGCCAAGATCTAACAGGGCCAAATTCACCCCTCCACTTT | CASSQDLTGPNSPLHF
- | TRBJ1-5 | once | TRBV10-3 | TGTGCCATCAGTGGGGGGCCGGGCAATCAGCCCCAGCATTTT | CAISGGPGNQPQHF
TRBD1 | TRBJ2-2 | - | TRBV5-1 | TGCGCCAGCAGCACGGGACAGGGGGACACCGGGGAGCTGTTTTTT | CASSTGQGDTGELFF
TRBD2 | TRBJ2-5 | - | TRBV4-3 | TGCGCCAGCAGCAAGGGGAGGGCGCAAGAGACCCAGTACTTC | CASSKGRAQETQYF
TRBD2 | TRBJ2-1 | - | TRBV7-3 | TGTGCCAGCAGCTCTCGGGGAGGGGCTAATGAGCAGTTCTTC | CASSSRGGANEQFF
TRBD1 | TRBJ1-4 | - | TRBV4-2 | TGTGCCAGCAGCCTACAGGGGACAGGGAATGAAAAACTGTTTTTT | CASSLQGTGNEKLFF
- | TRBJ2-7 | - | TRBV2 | TGTGCCAGCAGTCGGAGGGTAGGGATCGACGAGCAGTACTTC | CASSRRVGIDEQYF
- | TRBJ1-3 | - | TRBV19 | TGTGCCAGTAGGTCAAGGGACTCCTCCTCTGGAAACACCATATATTTT | CASRSRDSSSGNTIYF
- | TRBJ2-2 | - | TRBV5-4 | TGTGCCAGCAGCGCAGGACAGACCGCGAACACCGGGGAGCTGTTTTTT | CASSAGQTANTGELFF
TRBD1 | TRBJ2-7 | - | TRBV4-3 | TGCGCCAGCAGCCAAGGGGACAGGGGCTACAACGAGCAGTACTTC | CASSQGDRGYNEQYF
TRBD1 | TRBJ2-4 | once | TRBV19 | TGTGCCAGTAGTCCCGGACAGGTTCTCGGGATTCAGTACTTC | CASSPGQVLGIQYF
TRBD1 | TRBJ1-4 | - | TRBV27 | TGTGCCAGCAGTTTTCGATATATGAGGGGGACAGGGGTTGAAAAACTGTTTTTT | CASSFRYMRGTGVEKLFF
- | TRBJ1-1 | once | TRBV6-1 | TGTGCCAGCAGTTATCAGGGGAACACTGAAGCTTTCTTT | CASSYQGNTEAFF